One sample yielded the 8 T cell receptor beta chains listed below, sequenced in a study of radiotherapy plus CTLA-4 blockade in lung cancer. Sequencing used immunoSEQ multiplex PCR; TCRdb keeps in-frame clones, though not all of them. This sample has tens of thousands of clones, with roughly 77% found just once. This material consisted of peripheral blood, taken from a patient treated with radiotherapy plus ipilimumab. Every receptor here comes from a human donor with non-small cell lung cancer who had a complete response to radiotherapy plus ipilimumab.

In this sample, this clone turned up a few times. This chain uses TRBV7-2 with TRBJ1-2; D is undetermined. Germline lookup yields CDR1 SGHTA and CDR2 FQGNSA. V lost 1 base, J lost 7 bases, and 19 bases lay in between. There are 16 residues in the CDR3. CDR3 bases: TGTGCCAGCAGCTTAGACGGGTCAGTCCTTCGTGGTGGCTACACCTTC. Its protein product is CASSLDGSVLRGGYTF.

The gene calls are TRBV5-4 and TRBJ2-3; 7 positions match TRBD2. V trimming: 5 bases; J trimming: 1 base; junction bases outside the gene matches: 10. The CDR3 runs 16 residues. CDR1 and CDR2 from the germline V gene are SGHNT and YYREEE (reference sequence). The CDR3 DNA follows: TGTGCCAGCAGACCAATTCCGGGGGGAGGCACAGATACGCAGTATTTT. Protein sequence: CASRPIPGGGTDTQYF.

This clone was counted only a few times. This chain links TRBV7-2 with TRBJ2-4; D call uncertain. CDR3 length: 17 residues. V was pared by 1 base and J by 0 bases, with 13 bases between. The germline gives CDR1 SGHTA, CDR2 FQGNSA. CDR3 sequence: CASSLGAGRLAKNIQYF. The DNA of the CDR3 is TGTGCCAGCAGCTTAGGAGCAGGTCGCTTAGCCAAAAACATTCAGTACTTC.

The gene calls are TRBV25-1 and TRBJ2-2; D is unresolved. Germline lookup yields CDR1 MGHDK and CDR2 SYGVNS. The V gene lost 1 base and the J gene lost 5 bases, with 8 bases spanning the gap. The CDR3 covers 14 residues. CDR3 DNA: TGTGCCAGCAGTGAATCCGGAGAGACCGGGGAGCTGTTTTTT. The encoded protein is CASSESGETGELFF.

The CDR3 DNA reads as TGTGCCAGCAGCTTAGCTAGGACAGGGGGGTCTCAAGAGACCCAGTACTTC. Residues: CASSLARTGGSQETQYF. The chain has TRBV7-2 and TRBJ2-5; TRBD1 agrees at 10 bases. The V and J ends lost 0 bases and 2 bases, in that order; junction bases with no gene match: 6. The CDR3 loop spans 17 amino acids. Germline-derived CDR1 and CDR2 are SGHTA and FQGNSA.

The chain has TRBV5-4 and TRBJ1-3; D is unclear. Per the germline V gene, CDR1 is SGHNT and CDR2 is YYREEE (reference sequence). Trimming took 0 bases from V and 1 from J, leaving 8 bases between them. This CDR3 spans 15 amino acids. The CDR3 DNA is TGTGCCAGCAGCTTGGGGTCAGGTTCTGGAAACACCATATATTTT. Encoded protein: CASSLGSGSGNTIYF.

The rearrangement uses TRBV4-3 and TRBJ2-6, with D tentatively TRBD2 (5 bases). The CDR3 extends over 17 amino acids. Trimming took 0 bases from V and 0 from J, leaving 9 bases between them. Germline CDR1 reads LGHNA; CDR2 reads YSLEER. The CDR3 protein is CASSQDPGVSGANVLTF. The CDR3 DNA reads TGCGCCAGCAGCCAAGACCCCGGGGTCTCTGGGGCCAACGTCCTGACTTTC.

This clone was seen only a few times. The V gene is TRBV2, the J gene TRBJ1-5; TRBD1 matches at 8 bases. CDR1 SNHLY and CDR2 FYNNEI come from the germline V gene. The V gene end was trimmed by 1 base and the J gene end by 0 bases; junction bases not matched to a gene: 8. There are 18 residues in the CDR3. DNA of the CDR3: TGTGCCAGCAGTGAAGGACAGGGGTGGGGTTATAGCAATCAGCCCCAGCATTTT. Its translation is CASSEGQGWGYSNQPQHF.